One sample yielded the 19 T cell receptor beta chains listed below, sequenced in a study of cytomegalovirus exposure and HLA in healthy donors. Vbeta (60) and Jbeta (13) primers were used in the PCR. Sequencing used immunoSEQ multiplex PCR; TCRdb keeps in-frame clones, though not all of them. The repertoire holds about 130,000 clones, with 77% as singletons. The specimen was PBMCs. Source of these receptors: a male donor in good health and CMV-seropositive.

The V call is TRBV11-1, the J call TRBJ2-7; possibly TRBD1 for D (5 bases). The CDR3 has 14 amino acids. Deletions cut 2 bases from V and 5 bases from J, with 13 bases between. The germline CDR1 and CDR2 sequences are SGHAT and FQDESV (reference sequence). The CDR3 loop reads CASSLMVGADEQYF. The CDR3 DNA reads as TGTGCCAGCAGCTTAATGGTAGGGGCGGACGAGCAGTACTTC.

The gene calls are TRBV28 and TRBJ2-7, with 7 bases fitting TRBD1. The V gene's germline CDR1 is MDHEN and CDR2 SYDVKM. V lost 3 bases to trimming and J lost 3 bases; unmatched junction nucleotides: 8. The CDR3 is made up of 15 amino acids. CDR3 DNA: TGTGCCAGCAGTTTGGCCGACAGGGATATCTACGAGCAGTACTTC. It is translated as CASSLADRDIYEQYF.

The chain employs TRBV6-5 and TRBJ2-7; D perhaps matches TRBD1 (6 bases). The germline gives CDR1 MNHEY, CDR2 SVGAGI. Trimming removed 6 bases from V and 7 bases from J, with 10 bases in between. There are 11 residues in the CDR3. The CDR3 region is CASSRQGEQYF. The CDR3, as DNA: TGTGCCAGCAGCCGCCAGGGGGAGCAGTACTTC.

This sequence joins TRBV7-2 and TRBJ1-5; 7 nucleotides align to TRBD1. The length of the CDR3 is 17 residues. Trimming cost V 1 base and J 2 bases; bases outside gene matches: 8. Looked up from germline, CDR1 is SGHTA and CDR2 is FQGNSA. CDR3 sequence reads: CASSLVAGGLGNQPQHF. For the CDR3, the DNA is TGTGCCAGCAGCTTAGTGGCAGGGGGACTGGGCAATCAGCCCCAGCATTTT. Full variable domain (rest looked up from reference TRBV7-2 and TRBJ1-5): GAGVSQSPSNKVTEKGKDVELRCDPISGHTALYWYRQSLGQGLEFLIYFQGNSAPDKSGLPSDRFSAERTGGSVSTLTIQRTQQEDSAVYLCASSLVAGGLGNQPQHFGDGTRLSIL.

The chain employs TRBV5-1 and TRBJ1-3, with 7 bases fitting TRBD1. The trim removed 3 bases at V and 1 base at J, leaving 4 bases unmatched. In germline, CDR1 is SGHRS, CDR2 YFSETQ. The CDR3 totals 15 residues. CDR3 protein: CASSYGQASGNTIYF. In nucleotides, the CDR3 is TGCGCCAGCAGCTACGGACAGGCGTCTGGAAACACCATATATTTT.

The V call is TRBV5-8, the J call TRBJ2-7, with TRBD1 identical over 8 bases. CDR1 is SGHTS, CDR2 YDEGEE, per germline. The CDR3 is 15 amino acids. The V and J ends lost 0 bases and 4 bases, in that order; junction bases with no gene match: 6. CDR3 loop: CASSLAQGEQYEQYF. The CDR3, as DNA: TGTGCCAGCAGCTTGGCACAGGGGGAACAGTACGAGCAGTACTTC. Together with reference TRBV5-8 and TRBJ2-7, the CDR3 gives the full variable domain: EAGVTQSPTHLIKTRGQQATLRCSPISGHTSVYWYQQALGLGLQFLLWYDEGEERNRGNFPPRFSGRQFPNYSSELNVNALELEDSALYLCASSLAQGEQYEQYFGPGTRLTVT.

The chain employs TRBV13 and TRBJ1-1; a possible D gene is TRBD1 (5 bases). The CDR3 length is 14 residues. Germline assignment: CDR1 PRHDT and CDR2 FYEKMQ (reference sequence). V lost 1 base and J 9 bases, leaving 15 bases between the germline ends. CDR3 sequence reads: CASSLEGWGLQAFF. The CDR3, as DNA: TGTGCCAGCAGCTTAGAGGGTTGGGGCCTCCAAGCTTTCTTT.

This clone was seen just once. CDR3 nucleotide sequence: TGTGCCAGCAGTTTAGGGCAGGGAGGCTACGAGCAGTACTTC. Translating it yields CASSLGQGGYEQYF. J is TRBJ2-7 and V is TRBV6-6, with D perhaps TRBD2 (6 bases). Germline CDR1 and CDR2: MNHNY and SVGAGI (reference sequence). V was clipped by 4 bases and J by 3 bases, with 13 bases between them. This CDR3 region has 14 residues.

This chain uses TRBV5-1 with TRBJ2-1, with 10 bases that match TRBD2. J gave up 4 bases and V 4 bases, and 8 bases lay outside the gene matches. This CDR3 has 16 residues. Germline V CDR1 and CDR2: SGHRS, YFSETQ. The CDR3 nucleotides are TGCGCCAGCAGCAGAGGGGGGACTAGCGAATACAATGAGCAGTTCTTC. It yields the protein CASSRGGTSEYNEQFF.

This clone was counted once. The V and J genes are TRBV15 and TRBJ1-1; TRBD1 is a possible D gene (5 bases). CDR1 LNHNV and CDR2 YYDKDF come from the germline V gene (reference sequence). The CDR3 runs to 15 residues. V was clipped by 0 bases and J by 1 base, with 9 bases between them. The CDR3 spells CATSRDLRGNTEAFF. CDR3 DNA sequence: TGTGCCACCAGCAGAGATCTTAGGGGGAACACTGAAGCTTTCTTT.

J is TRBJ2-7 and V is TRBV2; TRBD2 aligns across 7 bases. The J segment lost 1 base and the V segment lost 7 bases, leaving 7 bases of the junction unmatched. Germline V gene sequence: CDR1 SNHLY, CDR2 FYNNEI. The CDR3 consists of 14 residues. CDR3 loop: CASTGNGRSYEQYF. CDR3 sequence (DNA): TGTGCCAGCACGGGGAACGGGAGGTCCTACGAGCAGTACTTC.

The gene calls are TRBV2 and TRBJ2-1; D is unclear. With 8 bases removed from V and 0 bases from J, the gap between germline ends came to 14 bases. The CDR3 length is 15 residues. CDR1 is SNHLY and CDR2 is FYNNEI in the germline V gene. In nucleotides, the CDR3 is TGTGCCAGCGTACTCGCTCCGAGCTCCTACAATGAGCAGTTCTTC. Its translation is CASVLAPSSYNEQFF.

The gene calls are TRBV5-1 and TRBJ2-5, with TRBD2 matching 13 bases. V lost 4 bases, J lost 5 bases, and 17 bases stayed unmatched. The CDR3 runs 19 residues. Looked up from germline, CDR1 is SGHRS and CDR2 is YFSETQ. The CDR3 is CASSRGTGTSGTSGETQYF. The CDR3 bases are TGCGCCAGCAGCCGAGGGACAGGGACTAGCGGGACCTCGGGGGAGACCCAGTACTTC.

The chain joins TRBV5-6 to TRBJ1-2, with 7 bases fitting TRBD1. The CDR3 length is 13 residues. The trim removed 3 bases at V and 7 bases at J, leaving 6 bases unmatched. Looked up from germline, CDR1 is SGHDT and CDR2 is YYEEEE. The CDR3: CASSSGQEFGYTF. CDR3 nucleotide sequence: TGTGCCAGCAGCTCCGGACAGGAGTTTGGCTACACCTTC. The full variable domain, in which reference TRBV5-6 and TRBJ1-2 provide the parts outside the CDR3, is DAGVTQSPTHLIKTRGQQVTLRCSPKSGHDTVSWYQQALGQGPQFIFQYYEEEERQRGNFPDRFSGHQFPNYSSELNVNALLLGDSALYLCASSSGQEFGYTFGSGTRLTVV.

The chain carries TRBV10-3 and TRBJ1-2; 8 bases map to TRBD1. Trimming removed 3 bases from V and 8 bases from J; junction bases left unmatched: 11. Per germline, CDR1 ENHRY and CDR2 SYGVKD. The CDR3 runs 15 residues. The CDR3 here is CAISEGQGAPGGYTF. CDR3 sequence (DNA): TGTGCCATCAGTGAAGGGCAGGGGGCCCCGGGGGGCTACACCTTC.

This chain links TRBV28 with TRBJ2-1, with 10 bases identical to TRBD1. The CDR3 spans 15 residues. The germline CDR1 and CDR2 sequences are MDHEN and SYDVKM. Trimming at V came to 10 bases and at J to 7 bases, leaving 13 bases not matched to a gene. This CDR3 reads CATLSTGGVGNEQFF. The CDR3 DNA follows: TGTGCCACACTTTCGACAGGGGGCGTTGGGAATGAGCAGTTCTTC.

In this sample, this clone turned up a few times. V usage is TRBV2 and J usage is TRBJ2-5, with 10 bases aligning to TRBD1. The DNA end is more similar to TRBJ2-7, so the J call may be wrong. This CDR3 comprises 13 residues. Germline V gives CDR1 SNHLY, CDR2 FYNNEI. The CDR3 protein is CATAGTGVNEQYF. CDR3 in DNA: TGTGCCACGGCCGGGACAGGGGTGAACGAGCAGTACTTC.

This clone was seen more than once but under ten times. CDR3 loop: CATSTMNTEAFF. In DNA form, the CDR3 reads TGTGCCACCTCGACAATGAACACTGAAGCTTTCTTT. V and J are TRBV2 and TRBJ1-1, with unresolved D. Trimming left V 10 bases short and J 0 bases short, with 9 bases between. Germline-derived CDR1 and CDR2 are SNHLY and FYNNEI. This CDR3 region has 12 residues.

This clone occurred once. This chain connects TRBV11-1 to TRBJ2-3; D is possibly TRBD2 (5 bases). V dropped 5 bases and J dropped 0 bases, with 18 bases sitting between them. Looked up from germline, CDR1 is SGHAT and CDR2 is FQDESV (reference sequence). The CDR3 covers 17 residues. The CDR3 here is CASSEGYSPSSTDTQYF. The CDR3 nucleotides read TGTGCCAGCAGCGAGGGATACAGTCCGAGTAGCACAGATACGCAGTATTTT.